This T cell receptor beta chain was captured in a study of OX40 agonist ivuxolimab in advanced cancers. Study-wide findings and caveats: Expanded clones were, on average, more numerous among CD8+ T cells than CD4+.

The repertoire was sequenced with immunoSEQ multiplex PCR; TCRdb's copy has only in-frame clones and lacks some. Found here are about 60,000 clones, 86% of them singletons; the top ten hold approximately 1%. Worth noting for this clone: Its matching antigen is unknown.

V gave up 4 bases and J gave up 1 base, with 19 bases separating them. The CDR3 is 17 residues long. Germline V gene sequence: CDR1 LGHNA, CDR2 YNFKEQ. This TCR came from an adult with an advanced solid tumor such as melanoma, head and neck, liver or kidney cancer. V usage is TRBV4-2 and J usage is TRBJ1-1, with a possible D match to TRBD1 (6 bases). Sequenced here: CD4+ or CD8+ T cells sorted from blood, sampled in a trial of the OX40 agonist ivuxolimab. The CDR3 loop reads CASSPRKLQGPNTEAFF. CDR3 sequence (DNA): TGTGCCAGCAGCCCCCGGAAGTTACAGGGACCGAACACTGAAGCTTTCTTT.